Below, 27 T cell receptor beta chains from the same sample are listed, as sequenced in a study of molecular identifiers for immune sequencing clone quantification. Each CDR3 protein gets one entry after TCRdb re-called the PCR reads with MiXCR. The table includes some 65,000 distinct CDR3 sequences, 15% to 20% detected once. The sample comprised naive CD8+ T cells from blood, with Jurkat cell RNA spiked in. The subset is: FACS-sorted CD8+CD4-CCR7+CD45RA+ naive T cells. Receptor source: a human donor in good health. Some libraries in this study had Jurkat cell RNA spiked in.

The table lists this clonotype with many counts. V and J are TRBV7-8 and TRBJ2-7, with D tentatively TRBD2 (6 bases). V dropped 5 bases and J dropped 0 bases, with 11 bases sitting between them. Germline CDR1 SGHVS, CDR2 FQNEAQ. The CDR3 is made up of 14 amino acids. This CDR3 reads CASSPDGSSYEQYF. CDR3 coding DNA: TGTGCCAGCAGCCCAGACGGGAGCTCCTACGAGCAGTACTTC.

This clonotype was counted a few times. Lacking the conserved final phenylalanine or tryptophan, this CDR3 likely reflects a read error. The rearrangement links TRBV5-6 to TRBJ2-3, with D possibly being TRBD1 (6 bases). Germline CDR1 and CDR2: SGHDT and YYEEEE. V was pared by 4 bases and J by 2 bases, with 14 bases between. This CDR3 region has 15 residues. The CDR3: CASSLGQLYTDTQYL. CDR3 in DNA: TGTGCCAGCAGCCTAGGACAGCTTTACACAGATACGCAGTATCTT.

The V and J genes are TRBV24-1 and TRBJ1-2; a weak D match, TRBD1 (6 bases). This CDR3 is 13 amino acids long. From germline, CDR1 is KGHDR and CDR2 SFDVKD. Trimming removed 3 bases from V and 6 bases from J, with 10 bases in between. CDR3 residues: CATSDRDIDGYTF. CDR3 sequence (DNA): TGTGCCACCAGTGATCGGGACATTGATGGCTACACCTTC.

The table lists this clonotype with many counts. The chain is built from TRBV20-1 and TRBJ2-1; 13 bases fit TRBD2. V shed 3 bases and J 7 bases; nucleotides not matched to a gene: 12. The CDR3 covers 17 residues. Germline CDR1 and CDR2: DFQATT and SNEGSKA (reference sequence). The CDR3 is CSASFPGLAGLYNEQFF. The CDR3 nucleotides read TGCAGTGCTAGTTTTCCGGGACTAGCGGGATTGTATAATGAGCAGTTCTTC.

This clonotype has a count of ten or more. V usage is TRBV7-9 and J usage is TRBJ2-1; 11 bases agree with TRBD2. CDR1 is SEHNR, CDR2 FQNEAQ, per germline (reference sequence). V trimming: 1 base; J trimming: 6 bases; junction bases outside the gene matches: 11. The CDR3 is 18 residues long. CDR3: CASSLGVAGGPRPNEQFF. The CDR3 nucleotides are TGTGCCAGCAGCTTAGGCGTAGCGGGAGGGCCTCGTCCCAATGAGCAGTTCTTC.

This clonotype was seen more than once but under ten times. A read error is possible here, since a much larger clone lies one base away. The chain employs TRBV6-2 or TRBV6-3 and TRBJ2-1; TRBD1 matches at 9 bases. The V gene end was trimmed by 2 bases and the J gene end by 6 bases; junction bases not matched to a gene: 2. This CDR3 has 14 residues. CDR1 is MNHEY and CDR2 is SVGEGT in the germline V gene. This CDR3 reads CASSYETGGNEQFF. The CDR3 DNA sequence: TGTGCCAGCAGTTACGAGACAGGGGGCAATGAGCAGTTCTTC.

This clonotype was recorded at least ten times. The CDR3 reads CSATLAGGRNEQFF. The CDR3 DNA reads TGCAGTGCCACACTAGCGGGAGGCCGGAATGAGCAGTTCTTC. V usage is TRBV20-1 and J usage is TRBJ2-1; the match to TRBD2 covers 12 bases. V lost 6 bases to trimming and J lost 7 bases; unmatched junction nucleotides: 7. Germline V lookup: CDR1 DFQATT, CDR2 SNEGSKA (reference sequence). The CDR3 sequence is 14 residues long.

Ten or more counts support this clonotype. The CDR3 is CASSQDCTSGTSSREQYF. The CDR3 bases are TGTGCCAGCAGCCAAGACTGTACTAGCGGAACTTCTTCGAGGGAGCAGTACTTC. The chain links TRBV3-2 to TRBJ2-7; the table's D call TRBD2 went unverified against the DNA. TRBV3-2 is flagged as a pseudogene. There are 18 residues in the CDR3.

This clonotype was counted many times. J is TRBJ2-1 and V is TRBV6-2 or TRBV6-3; 10 bases are shared with TRBD2. The V gene's germline CDR1 is MNHEY and CDR2 SVGEGT. V lost 4 bases and J lost 8; bases outside the gene matches: 5. The CDR3 has 14 residues. In nucleotides, the CDR3 is TGTGCCAGCAGTTTTCTAGCGGGAGAAGATGAGCAGTTCTTC. This sequence encodes CASSFLAGEDEQFF.

This clonotype has at least ten counts. The genes are TRBV7-9 and TRBJ1-6; 9 bases agree with TRBD1. After removal of 6 bases from V and 10 bases from J, the junction contained 7 bases not matched to a gene. Germline CDR1 SEHNR, CDR2 FQNEAQ (reference sequence). The CDR3 consists of 14 residues. The CDR3 bases are TGTGCCAGCAGACGAGGACAGGGGAAGTCACCCCTCCACTTT. It codes for CASRRGQGKSPLHF.

In regard to this clonotype: The conserved closing phenylalanine or tryptophan is absent in this CDR3, likely reflecting a read error. The chain joins TRBV5-6 to TRBJ2-6; tentative D call: TRBD2 (6 bases). The germline V gene has CDR1 SGHDT and CDR2 YYEEEE. The CDR3 is 16 amino acids. The CDR3 protein is CAGSPQDYSGANVLTS. In DNA, the CDR3 is TGTGCCGGCAGCCCACAGGACTACTCTGGGGCCAACGTCCTGACTTCC.

In its sample, this clonotype was seen a few times. The chain joins TRBV6-1 to TRBJ2-1; TRBD2 aligns across 7 bases. The ends lost 4 bases at V and 10 bases at J; junction bases unmatched: 16. The CDR3 is 16 residues long. The germline CDR1 and CDR2 sequences are MNHNS and SASEGT. The CDR3: CASSGTGLAAGKEQFF. In nucleotides, the CDR3 is TGTGCCAGCAGTGGAACCGGCCTAGCGGCGGGTAAGGAGCAGTTCTTC.

The rearrangement joins TRBV28 to TRBJ2-7, with D possibly being TRBD2 (7 bases). This CDR3 region has 16 residues. Germline lookup yields CDR1 MDHEN and CDR2 SYDVKM. Trimming removed 6 bases from V and 3 bases from J, with 21 bases in between. This CDR3 is CASSPLPGGRIYEQYF. The CDR3 DNA sequence: TGTGCCAGCAGCCCACTCCCCGGGGGGCGGATCTACGAGCAGTACTTC.

As to this clonotype: It is likely a read error, because the conserved phenylalanine at the end of the CDR3 is missing. This chain joins TRBV4-3 and TRBJ1-5; maybe TRBD1 (5 bases). Germline V gives CDR1 LGHNA, CDR2 YSLEER. The CDR3 contains 16 residues. CDR3 amino acids: CASGQDWGWGNQPQHL. The CDR3 DNA reads as TGCGCCAGCGGCCAAGATTGGGGGTGGGGCAATCAGCCCCAGCATCTT.

Turning to this clonotype: One base away lies a much larger clone, so this may be a sequencing read error. J is TRBJ2-2 and V is TRBV20-1; D remains unclear. The CDR3 length is 15 residues. V lost 3 bases and J 2 bases, leaving 13 bases between the germline ends. Germline CDR1 is DFQATT and CDR2 is SNEGSKA (reference sequence). The CDR3 loop is CSARTPNYNTGELFF. CDR3 bases: TGCAGTGCTAGGACTCCTAATTATAACACCGGGGAGCTGTTTTTT.

This clonotype was seen repeatedly, ten times or more. V gene TRBV4-1 combines with J gene TRBJ2-7; a weak D match, TRBD1 (6 bases). The CDR3 is 14 residues long. The V end lost 1 base, the J end lost 3 bases, and 10 bases lay between the germline ends. The germline V gene has CDR1 MGHRA and CDR2 YSYEKL. The CDR3, as DNA: TGCGCCAGCAGCCAAGTTAGGGGGTACTACGAGCAGTACTTC. Translating gives CASSQVRGYYEQYF.

This clonotype has only one observation. A much larger clone lies a single base off, so this may be a read error. Since the CDR3 does not end with the conserved phenylalanine or tryptophan, this likely comes from a read error. The chain links TRBV27 to TRBJ1-5; 7 bases match TRBD1. The junction had 11 bases not matched to a gene; V was cut back by 5 bases and J by 4 bases. The CDR3 is made up of 16 amino acids. CDR1 MNHEY and CDR2 SMNVEV come from the germline V gene (reference sequence). The CDR3 spells CASSPSTGWGNQPQHS. CDR3 DNA: TGTGCCAGCAGTCCCTCGACAGGGTGGGGAAATCAGCCCCAGCATTCT.

This clonotype was seen many times. The chain carries TRBV6-5 and TRBJ1-1; 9 bases match TRBD1. The CDR3 has 20 amino acids. V lost 4 bases and J lost 1; bases outside the gene matches: 19. The V gene's germline CDR1 is MNHEY and CDR2 SVGAGI. The CDR3 DNA follows: TGTGCCAGCAGTTCACATTACCCGGACAGGGGCTTTGTTTCGAACACTGAAGCTTTCTTT. It yields the protein CASSSHYPDRGFVSNTEAFF.

This clonotype was counted between two and nine times. The rearrangement joins TRBV19 to TRBJ1-1; D perhaps matches TRBD1 (5 bases). CDR1 and CDR2 from the germline V gene are LNHDA and SQIVND (reference sequence). V was trimmed by 7 bases and J by 4 bases, leaving 10 bases between them. This CDR3 is built from 12 residues. The CDR3 loop reads CASNQGRTEAFF. CDR3 DNA sequence: TGTGCCAGTAATCAGGGACGCACTGAAGCTTTCTTT. The whole variable domain, filled in from reference TRBV19 and TRBJ1-1, reads DGGITQSPKYLFRKEGQNVTLSCEQNLNHDAMYWYRQDPGQGLRLIYYSQIVNDFQKGDIAEGYSVSREKKESFPLTVTSAQKNPTAFYLCASNQGRTEAFFGQGTRLTVV.

This clonotype was counted at least ten times. The V gene is TRBV20-1, the J gene TRBJ2-5; D is ambiguous. This CDR3 is 15 amino acids long. V was clipped by 0 bases and J by 1 base, with 12 bases between them. Looked up from germline, CDR1 is DFQATT and CDR2 is SNEGSKA (reference sequence). CDR3 nucleotide sequence: TGCAGTGCTAGAGATTTTTTAGCCATCCAAGAGACCCAGTACTTC. Translating gives CSARDFLAIQETQYF.

This clonotype was found many times. The chain is built from TRBV10-2 and TRBJ2-3; TRBD2 matches at 10 bases. There are 16 residues in the CDR3. CDR1 is WSHSY and CDR2 is SAAADI in the germline V gene. V trimming: 5 bases; J trimming: 2 bases; junction bases outside the gene matches: 7. CDR3 coding DNA: TGCGCCAGCAGTTTGTGGCTAGCGGGGGTCACAGATACGCAGTATTTT. Translating it yields CASSLWLAGVTDTQYF.

This clonotype appeared many times. V and J are TRBV6-2 or TRBV6-3 and TRBJ2-7; the D is unclear. Per germline, CDR1 MNHEY and CDR2 SVGEGT. The ends were cut back, 4 bases at V and 4 bases at J, with 5 bases in the middle. This CDR3 contains 11 residues. The CDR3 coding sequence is TGTGCCAGCAGTTGGGCTTACGAGCAGTACTTC. Translating it yields CASSWAYEQYF.

The chain links TRBV7-9 to TRBJ1-1; 10 nucleotides agree with TRBD1. CDR3 size: 15 residues. Trimming took 4 bases from V and 2 from J; bases not matched to a gene: 4. Germline assignment: CDR1 SEHNR and CDR2 FQNEAQ (reference sequence). The CDR3 nucleotides are TGTGCCAGCAGCTCGAGACAGGGGGCTAACACTGAAGCTTTCTTT. The encoded protein is CASSSRQGANTEAFF.

This clonotype was detected ten times or more. The chain employs TRBV11-3 and TRBJ2-1, with D possibly TRBD2 on 7 matching bases. V lost 5 bases and J lost 5, with 19 bases in between. The CDR3 is 16 amino acids. CDR1 SGHNT and CDR2 YENEEA come from the germline V gene. CDR3 amino acids: CASSTPKGGSDNEQFF. The CDR3 region has the DNA TGTGCCAGCAGCACCCCTAAGGGGGGGTCGGACAATGAGCAGTTCTTC.

This chain uses TRBV7-2 with TRBJ2-7; D is uncertain. Deletions cut 5 bases from V and 3 bases from J, with 8 bases between. Germline V gene sequence: CDR1 SGHTA, CDR2 FQGNSA. The CDR3 loop spans 12 amino acids. Here the CDR3 reads CASSTSLYEQYF. Here the CDR3 DNA reads TGTGCCAGCAGCACTTCCCTCTACGAGCAGTACTTC.

This clonotype was seen at least ten times. This sequence joins TRBV19 and TRBJ2-7; 8 nucleotides match TRBD1. Germline lookup yields CDR1 LNHDA and CDR2 SQIVND (reference sequence). The CDR3 is 14 amino acids. V dropped 7 bases and J dropped 2; count of bases not matched to a gene: 7. CDR3 in DNA: TGTGCCAGTACCGCCGGGACAGGAGCCTACGAGCAGTACTTC. Its protein product is CASTAGTGAYEQYF.

In the case of this clonotype: A read error may be the cause here, since a much bigger clone is one base away. It is likely a read error, because the conserved phenylalanine at the end of the CDR3 is missing. V usage is TRBV6-2 or TRBV6-3 and J usage is TRBJ2-1; unclear D gene. Deletions cut 2 bases from V and 10 bases from J, with 12 bases between. The CDR3 extends over 13 amino acids. Germline V gene sequence: CDR1 MNHEY, CDR2 SVGEGT. As DNA, the CDR3 is TGTGCCAGCAGTTACGCCACCACCTCGGAGCAGTTCCTC. This codes for CASSYATTSEQFL.